The 25 T cell receptor beta chains below come from one sample, sequenced in a study of T-cell memory formation after mild COVID-19. TCRdb re-analysed the 5' RACE reads in MiXCR, keeping a single row per CDR3 protein. The repertoire holds roughly 240,000 distinct CDR3 sequences, with 15% to 20% as singletons. The specimen was PBMCs or a T cell subset sorted from them (not recorded which). The receptors originated from a man aged 18 to 29 who had mild COVID-19 (a few samples of this study predate the infection). Cell type and time point are not known.

The chain has TRBV7-9 and TRBJ2-1, with D possibly being TRBD2 (6 bases). This CDR3 has 14 residues. Germline V CDR1 and CDR2: SEHNR, FQNEAQ (reference sequence). V lost 5 bases and J lost 7, with 15 bases in between. The CDR3 region is CASSPGEGLNEQFF. The CDR3 region has the DNA TGTGCCAGCAGCCCGGGGGAAGGGTTGAATGAGCAGTTCTTC. The complete variable domain, with remaining parts taken from reference TRBV7-9 and TRBJ2-1, reads DTGVSQNPRHKITKRGQNVTFRCDPISEHNRLYWYRQTLGQGPEFLTYFQNEAQLEKSRLLSDRFSAERPKGSFSTLEIQRTEQGDSAMYLCASSPGEGLNEQFFGPGTRLTVL.

Only a few counts were recorded for this clonotype. The rearrangement uses TRBV6-2 or TRBV6-3 and TRBJ2-7; a weak D match, TRBD1 (6 bases). The V gene's germline CDR1 is MNHEY and CDR2 SVGEGT. The CDR3 covers 15 residues. Trimming took off 5 bases at V and 2 bases at J, with 16 bases between the two ends. The CDR3 DNA reads TGTGCCAGCAGTGGGAGTTGGGACAACCCCTACGAGCAGTACTTC. Amino acid sequence: CASSGSWDNPYEQYF.

The chain joins TRBV7-9 to TRBJ2-7, with 7 bases identical to TRBD1. V lost 8 bases, J lost 5 bases, and 6 bases stayed unmatched. This CDR3 region has 12 residues. Looked up from germline, CDR1 is SEHNR and CDR2 is FQNEAQ (reference sequence). CDR3 sequence: CASHSDRDEQYF. CDR3 coding DNA: TGTGCCAGCCACTCAGACAGGGACGAGCAGTACTTC.

This clonotype turned up a few times. The chain combines TRBV5-1 with TRBJ2-7; D remains ambiguous. CDR3 length equals 13 residues. The V end lost 2 bases, the J end lost 2 bases, and 8 bases lay between the germline ends. Germline lookup yields CDR1 SGHRS and CDR2 YFSETQ. The CDR3 DNA reads as TGCGCCAGCAGCTTTGAATCAACCTACGAGCAGTACTTC. Protein: CASSFESTYEQYF.

This clonotype occurred a few times. The rearrangement uses TRBV6-6 and TRBJ1-1, with D maybe TRBD1 (5 bases). The CDR3 extends over 14 amino acids. CDR1 and CDR2 (germline): MNHNY, SVGAGI (reference sequence). Trimming stripped 2 bases from V and 7 bases from J, with 14 bases between. In DNA, the CDR3 is TGTGCCAGCAGTTACACCCCAGGCGACAGTGAAGCTTTCTTT. Its protein product is CASSYTPGDSEAFF.

This chain joins TRBV7-2 and TRBJ2-5, with 7 bases identical to TRBD2. Germline V gene data show CDR1 as SGHTA and CDR2 as FQGNSA. The CDR3 totals 14 residues. J was trimmed by 5 bases and V by 0 bases; bases with no gene match: 3. The CDR3 DNA is TGTGCCAGCAGCTTAGCGCGGGAGAGGGAGACCCAGTACTTC. Translation gives CASSLARERETQYF.

The table lists this clonotype with many counts. The gene calls are TRBV7-2 and TRBJ2-2, with 7 bases matching TRBD2. The ends lost 3 bases at V and 3 bases at J; junction bases unmatched: 1. CDR3 length: 14 residues. The germline V gene encodes CDR1 SGHTA and CDR2 FQGNSA. CDR3 in amino acids: CASSFGLDTGELFF. The CDR3 DNA sequence: TGTGCCAGCAGCTTCGGACTAGACACCGGGGAGCTGTTTTTT.

The J gene is TRBJ2-5, the V gene TRBV5-1; 13 bases align to TRBD2. Germline lookup yields CDR1 SGHRS and CDR2 YFSETQ. The CDR3 loop spans 15 amino acids. V dropped 5 bases and J dropped 5; count of bases not matched to a gene: 6. CDR3 protein: CASRRTSGGFETQYF. For the CDR3, the DNA is TGCGCCAGCAGGCGGACTAGCGGGGGTTTTGAGACCCAGTACTTC.

This rearrangement joins TRBV6-2 or TRBV6-3 to TRBJ2-5, with 7 bases aligning to TRBD1. The ends lost 5 bases at V and 6 bases at J; junction bases unmatched: 9. The CDR3 length is 14 residues. Germline V gene sequence: CDR1 MNHEY, CDR2 SVGEGT. In DNA form, the CDR3 reads TGTGCCAGCAGTACCCGGACAGGACCCAAGACCCAGTACTTC. Amino acids: CASSTRTGPKTQYF.

V usage is TRBV12-3 or TRBV12-4 and J usage is TRBJ2-5; D uncertain. V lost 9 bases, J lost 5 bases, and 7 bases lay in between. This CDR3 has 10 residues. The CDR3 here is CASPWETQYF. CDR3 DNA sequence: TGTGCCAGTCCGTGGGAGACCCAGTACTTC.

This rearrangement joins TRBV11-2 to TRBJ1-1; 7 positions match TRBD1. The CDR3 extends over 14 amino acids. CDR1 SGHAT and CDR2 FQNNGV come from the germline V gene. V dropped 3 bases and J dropped 3; count of bases not matched to a gene: 4. CDR3 in amino acids: CASSFAQGYTEAFF. As DNA, the CDR3 is TGTGCCAGCAGCTTCGCACAGGGGTACACTGAAGCTTTCTTT.

The sample holds many counts of this clonotype. The chain links TRBV7-6 to TRBJ2-1; D is tentatively TRBD1 or TRBD2 (6 bases each). Germline lookup yields CDR1 SGHVS and CDR2 FNYEAQ. The CDR3 sequence is 14 residues long. V was cut by 5 bases and J by 8 bases, with 16 bases left in between. As DNA, the CDR3 is TGTGCCAGCAGCCCGAGGGTGGGGGGCGATGAGCAGTTCTTC. Translating it yields CASSPRVGGDEQFF.

This clonotype appeared a few times. The chain uses TRBV7-9 and TRBJ2-7; perhaps TRBD1 as D (6 bases). Trimming took 1 base from V and 13 from J, leaving 14 bases between them. This CDR3 contains 12 residues. Germline V gives CDR1 SEHNR, CDR2 FQNEAQ (reference sequence). CDR3 DNA: TGTGCCAGCAGCTTAGGCGAGGGGGTCTCATACGTC. It codes for CASSLGEGVSYV.

The rearrangement uses TRBV20-1 and TRBJ1-2; D not resolved. V was clipped by 6 bases and J by 7 bases, with 18 bases between them. The CDR3 runs to 13 residues. Germline V gene data show CDR1 as DFQATT and CDR2 as SNEGSKA (reference sequence). CDR3 DNA: TGCAGTGCCTTCGGGCAGGCCAACGGTGGCTACACCTTC. It is translated as CSAFGQANGGYTF.

The rearrangement joins TRBV6-5 to TRBJ2-2; 7 nucleotides align to TRBD1. CDR3 length: 12 amino acids. Germline V gene data show CDR1 as MNHEY and CDR2 as SVGAGI. Germline trimming cut 10 bases from V and 7 bases from J; bases unmatched to any gene: 6. The CDR3 DNA follows: TGTGCCACCCTCCGGGACAGCGGGGAGCTGTTTTTT. The encoded protein is CATLRDSGELFF.

This clonotype was counted many times. The chain recombines TRBV4-1 with TRBJ1-6; 8 nucleotides match TRBD1. The CDR3 consists of 14 residues. Germline trimming cut 0 bases from V and 12 bases from J; bases unmatched to any gene: 4. Germline V gene data show CDR1 as MGHRA and CDR2 as YSYEKL. CDR3 DNA: TGCGCCAGCAGCCAAGATGGGACAGGCCAACCCCTCCACTTT. Translated, it gives CASSQDGTGQPLHF.

This clonotype was seen a handful of times. The genes are TRBV5-5 and TRBJ1-2, with TRBD1 matching over 12 bases. Germline V gives CDR1 SGHKS, CDR2 YYEKEE (reference sequence). This CDR3 region has 17 residues. V gave up 4 bases and J gave up 3 bases; unmatched junction bases: 10. The CDR3: CASSGRDRGPSYYGYTF. For the CDR3, the DNA is TGTGCCAGCAGCGGCCGGGACAGGGGGCCCTCCTACTATGGCTACACCTTC.

The chain uses TRBV7-2 and TRBJ1-4; TRBD1 is a possible D gene (5 bases). V lost 2 bases and J 8 bases, leaving 21 bases between the germline ends. CDR1 is SGHTA, CDR2 FQGNSA, per germline. The CDR3 has 17 residues. The CDR3 DNA sequence: TGTGCCAGCAGCTTAACGGATACGACGGGGGTGAGGGAAAAACTGTTTTTT. Protein: CASSLTDTTGVREKLFF. The variable domain in full, completed from reference TRBV7-2 and TRBJ1-4, reads GAGVSQSPSNKVTEKGKDVELRCDPISGHTALYWYRQSLGQGLEFLIYFQGNSAPDKSGLPSDRFSAERTGGSVSTLTIQRTQQEDSAVYLCASSLTDTTGVREKLFFGSGTQLSVL.

The chain recombines TRBV6-5 with TRBJ2-2; no clear D. CDR1 and CDR2 from the germline V gene are MNHEY and SVGAGI. The CDR3 is 14 residues long. V was cut by 0 bases and J by 7 bases, with 9 bases left in between. The CDR3 region has the DNA TGTGCCAGCAGTTACTCAGGGATAAACGGGGAGCTGTTTTTT. Translating it yields CASSYSGINGELFF.

This clonotype was seen more than once but under ten times. One junction end disagrees with the germline gene, perhaps due to a read error. This chain uses TRBV19 with TRBJ1-1; D gene unclear. Germline CDR1 and CDR2: LNHDA and SQIVND (reference sequence). CDR3 size: 11 residues. CDR3 region: CASAGYTEGFF. The CDR3, as DNA: TGTGCCAGTGCAGGCTACACTGAAGGTTTCTTT.

This clonotype occurred a few times. The V gene is TRBV24-1, the J gene TRBJ2-3; D might be TRBD1 or TRBD2, each matching 5 bases. This CDR3 is built from 14 residues. Looked up from germline, CDR1 is KGHDR and CDR2 is SFDVKD. V lost 10 bases, J lost 0 bases, and 13 bases lay in between. CDR3 sequence reads: CATQKRGSTDTQYF. CDR3 nucleotides: TGTGCCACTCAGAAGAGGGGCAGCACAGATACGCAGTATTTT.

In this sample, this clonotype turned up a few times. The genes are TRBV20-1 and TRBJ2-3, with D possibly called TRBD1 or TRBD2 (7 bases each). The CDR3 runs 15 residues. Germline loops: CDR1 DFQATT, CDR2 SNEGSKA (reference sequence). The V gene lost 1 base and the J gene lost 3 bases, with 14 bases spanning the gap. CDR3 coding DNA: TGCAGTGCTAGAGTTGGCAGGGGGGGGACAGATACGCAGTATTTT. It specifies CSARVGRGGTDTQYF.

This clonotype was seen a handful of times. The chain recombines TRBV24-1 with TRBJ2-1; possibly TRBD2 for D (5 bases). This CDR3 comprises 17 residues. Germline V gives CDR1 KGHDR, CDR2 SFDVKD. V lost 4 bases and J 0 bases, leaving 15 bases between the germline ends. The CDR3 loop is CATSDPKTGSSYNEQFF. The CDR3 DNA reads TGTGCCACCAGTGACCCTAAGACGGGAAGCTCCTACAATGAGCAGTTCTTC.

This clonotype has a count of ten or more. The chain combines TRBV7-9 with TRBJ2-5, with TRBD1 as a possible D gene (6 bases). Trimming cost V 5 bases and J 2 bases, with 15 bases left between them. From germline, CDR1 is SEHNR and CDR2 FQNEAQ (reference sequence). The CDR3 runs to 15 residues. CDR3 sequence: CASSPRQELQETQYF. DNA of the CDR3: TGTGCCAGCAGCCCCCGACAGGAACTACAAGAGACCCAGTACTTC.

The J gene is TRBJ1-5, the V gene TRBV6-2 or TRBV6-3; 10 bases are a match to TRBD1. The CDR3 totals 14 residues. Germline loops: CDR1 MNHEY, CDR2 SVGEGT. With 5 bases clipped from V and 6 bases from J, the junction kept 4 bases outside the gene matches. The CDR3 is CASSADRGSQPQHF. The CDR3 DNA reads TGTGCCAGCAGTGCGGACAGGGGGAGTCAGCCCCAGCATTTT.